The 25 T cell receptor beta chains reported below all come from one sample, sequenced in a study of OX40 agonist ivuxolimab in advanced cancers. Sequenced by immunoSEQ multiplex PCR; TCRdb stores in-frame clones only, minus some. Among tens of thousands of clones listed, 70% to 90% were seen once. The starting material was CD4+ or CD8+ T cells sorted from blood, obtained in a trial of the OX40 agonist ivuxolimab. Receptor source: an adult with an advanced solid tumor such as melanoma, head and neck, liver or kidney cancer.

The genes are TRBV2 and TRBJ2-1; D uncertain. Germline V lookup: CDR1 SNHLY, CDR2 FYNNEI. The CDR3 runs 11 residues. The V end was cut by 8 bases, the J end by 6 bases, with 8 bases between. CDR3 bases: TGTGCCAGCCGGTACGGCAATGAGCAGTTCTTC. It translates to CASRYGNEQFF. The full variable domain, rest sourced from reference TRBV2 and TRBJ2-1, is EPEVTQTPSHQVTQMGQEVILRCVPISNHLYFYWYRQILGQKVEFLVSFYNNEISEKSEIFDDQFSVERPDGSNFTLKIRSTKLEDSAMYFCASRYGNEQFFGPGTRLTVL.

The chain uses TRBV14 and TRBJ1-2; D might be TRBD1 (5 bases). Germline V gene sequence: CDR1 SGHDN, CDR2 FVKESK. This CDR3 contains 13 residues. V lost 5 bases, J lost 7 bases, and 14 bases lay in between. The CDR3 spells CASSSIKRGGYTF. The CDR3 nucleotides read TGTGCCAGCAGCTCAATTAAGAGGGGTGGCTACACCTTC.

The chain couples TRBV6-5 to TRBJ1-1; D might be TRBD1 (5 bases). V was pared by 6 bases and J by 5 bases, with 16 bases between. CDR1 is MNHEY and CDR2 is SVGAGI in the germline V gene. The CDR3 sequence is 14 residues long. The CDR3 nucleotides are TGTGCCAGCAGGACCGAAGGGCGGGGGACTGAAGCTTTCTTT. Its protein product is CASRTEGRGTEAFF.

The V gene is TRBV18, the J gene TRBJ2-5; no definite D call. V was clipped by 5 bases and J by 4 bases, with 5 bases between them. The CDR3 has 11 residues. Germline-derived CDR1 and CDR2 are KGHSH and LQKENI. The CDR3 DNA sequence: TGTGCCAGCTCAGATGGAGAGACCCAGTACTTC. Translation: CASSDGETQYF.

The chain couples TRBV2 to TRBJ1-1; 7 nucleotides line up with TRBD1. V was clipped by 8 bases and J by 1 base; unmatched bases: 4. The CDR3 runs 13 residues. The V gene's germline CDR1 is SNHLY and CDR2 FYNNEI. The CDR3 reads CASRWDRNTEAFF. The CDR3 DNA is TGTGCCAGCCGCTGGGACAGGAACACTGAAGCTTTCTTT.

The chain uses TRBV25-1 and TRBJ2-1, with D perhaps matching TRBD2 (6 bases). This CDR3 has 14 residues. Per the germline V gene, CDR1 is MGHDK and CDR2 is SYGVNS. Trimming removed 6 bases at V and 8 bases at J, with 17 bases between. The CDR3 here is CASSGLGGGYEQFF. The DNA for the CDR3 is TGTGCCAGCAGCGGTCTGGGGGGTGGTTATGAGCAGTTCTTC.

The chain carries TRBV6-5 and TRBJ2-7, with D perhaps TRBD1 (6 bases). Germline values: CDR1 MNHEY, CDR2 SVGAGI. The CDR3 spans 14 residues. The V end was cut by 0 bases, the J end by 4 bases, with 10 bases between. In DNA, the CDR3 is TGTGCCAGCAGTTACTCCGTGGGGGCTTACGAGCAGTACTTC. It encodes CASSYSVGAYEQYF.

This rearrangement joins TRBV5-1 to TRBJ1-4; tentatively, D is TRBD1 (6 bases). V shed 4 bases and J shed 0 bases, with 7 bases lying between them. Germline lookup yields CDR1 SGHRS and CDR2 YFSETQ. The CDR3 consists of 14 residues. The CDR3 bases are TGCGCCAGCAGCGGGACAACAACTAATGAAAAACTGTTTTTT. Its protein product is CASSGTTTNEKLFF.

The chain carries TRBV7-9 and TRBJ2-4; D gene unclear. Trimming removed 2 bases from V and 6 bases from J, with 5 bases in between. The CDR3 has 12 residues. Germline lookup yields CDR1 SEHNR and CDR2 FQNEAQ (reference sequence). The CDR3 DNA reads as TGTGCCAGCAGCTTACAGACAAACATTCAGTACTTC. Translated: CASSLQTNIQYF.

The chain couples TRBV18 to TRBJ1-1, with D tentatively TRBD1 (6 bases). V dropped 3 bases and J dropped 1 base, with 15 bases sitting between them. CDR3 size: 16 residues. Germline CDR1 is KGHSH and CDR2 is LQKENI. The CDR3, as DNA: TGTGCCAGCTCACCGGGACATCCCCGAACGAACACTGAAGCTTTCTTT. Translating it yields CASSPGHPRTNTEAFF.

The rearrangement joins TRBV5-8 to TRBJ2-7; perhaps TRBD1 as D (6 bases). Germline CDR1 reads SGHTS; CDR2 reads YDEGEE. The length of the CDR3 is 12 residues. The V end lost 4 bases, the J end lost 6 bases, and 11 bases lay between the germline ends. CDR3: CASSHRASEQYF. DNA for the CDR3: TGTGCCAGCAGCCACAGGGCCTCCGAGCAGTACTTC.

The chain links TRBV15 to TRBJ1-5, with TRBD1 as a possible D gene (5 bases). The CDR3 extends over 15 amino acids. V shed 2 bases and J shed 1 base, with 9 bases lying between them. Germline V gene sequence: CDR1 LNHNV, CDR2 YYDKDF (reference sequence). The CDR3 DNA is TGTGCCACCAGCAGACCTGGGGGGAGCAATCAGCCCCAGCATTTT. Translation gives CATSRPGGSNQPQHF.

The V and J genes are TRBV27 and TRBJ1-5, with 7 bases fitting TRBD1. Germline V gene data show CDR1 as MNHEY and CDR2 as SMNVEV (reference sequence). The V segment lost 3 bases and the J segment 6 bases; nucleotides outside the gene matches: 17. This CDR3 contains 18 residues. The CDR3 is CASSFRGPGRGSSQPQHF. The CDR3, as DNA: TGTGCCAGCAGTTTTAGGGGTCCGGGCAGGGGGTCGAGTCAGCCCCAGCATTTT.

The chain carries TRBV5-8 and TRBJ1-5, with a weak D call TRBD1 (6 bases). This CDR3 has 15 residues. Germline V CDR1 and CDR2: SGHTS, YDEGEE. The V end was cut by 4 bases, the J end by 3 bases, with 14 bases between. The CDR3 nucleotides read TGTGCCAGCAGCCCTACCGGACAGTACAATCAGCCCCAGCATTTT. This encodes CASSPTGQYNQPQHF.

The chain carries TRBV19 and TRBJ2-5; D may be TRBD1 or TRBD2 (6 bases each). CDR1 and CDR2 (germline): LNHDA, SQIVND (reference sequence). The CDR3 has 15 amino acids. V dropped 3 bases and J dropped 2 bases, with 13 bases sitting between them. The DNA for the CDR3 is TGTGCCAGTAGTATTCGGGGGCTCCGTCAAGAGACCCAGTACTTC. As protein: CASSIRGLRQETQYF.

The chain carries TRBV18 and TRBJ2-3; 10 bases line up with TRBD1. With 1 base clipped from V and 3 bases from J, the junction kept 7 bases outside the gene matches. Germline V CDR1 and CDR2: KGHSH, LQKENI. There are 17 residues in the CDR3. The CDR3 DNA sequence: TGTGCCAGCTCACCACGAGGGACAGGGGAGGTTACAGATACGCAGTATTTT. Its protein product is CASSPRGTGEVTDTQYF.

The V call is TRBV4-2, the J call TRBJ1-6; 11 bases are shared with TRBD1. Trimming removed 4 bases from V and 4 bases from J; junction bases left unmatched: 9. Per germline, CDR1 LGHNA and CDR2 YNFKEQ. The CDR3 covers 18 residues. CDR3 coding DNA: TGTGCCAGCAGCCGTCATTCCGGGACAGGGGGATATAATTCACCCCTCCACTTT. This encodes CASSRHSGTGGYNSPLHF.

The chain joins TRBV27 to TRBJ1-5; TRBD1 might be the D (6 bases). V was clipped by 5 bases and J by 4 bases, with 15 bases between them. This CDR3 has 15 residues. The germline V gene has CDR1 MNHEY and CDR2 SMNVEV (reference sequence). This CDR3 reads CASSDPGAPNQPQHF. As DNA, the CDR3 is TGTGCCAGCAGTGATCCAGGGGCGCCGAATCAGCCCCAGCATTTT.

This clone was recorded only once. The gene calls are TRBV6-6 and TRBJ2-7; D may be TRBD1 or TRBD2 (5 bases each). Germline lookup yields CDR1 MNHNY and CDR2 SVGAGI (reference sequence). CDR3 length equals 14 residues. Deletions cut 1 base from V and 5 bases from J, with 12 bases between. The CDR3 DNA follows: TGTGCCAGCAGTTACTATGGGGGAGACGACGAGCAGTACTTC. Translated: CASSYYGGDDEQYF.

The chain uses TRBV6-4 and TRBJ1-2; unclear D gene. The CDR3 contains 13 residues. Germline loops: CDR1 MRHNA, CDR2 SNTAGT. V was pared by 0 bases and J by 4 bases, with 6 bases between. Written as DNA, the CDR3 is TGTGCCAGCAGTGACTCGGGCGGCTATGGCTACACCTTC. Its protein product is CASSDSGGYGYTF.

The rearrangement links TRBV5-1 to TRBJ1-4; D not certain. There are 14 residues in the CDR3. Germline V CDR1 and CDR2: SGHRS, YFSETQ. V lost 0 bases, J lost 4 bases, and 7 bases lay in between. CDR3 loop: CASSLEGSNEKLFF. The DNA for the CDR3 is TGCGCCAGCAGCTTGGAGGGCAGTAATGAAAAACTGTTTTTT.

The V gene is TRBV2, the J gene TRBJ1-5; TRBD1 might be the D (6 bases). V was shortened by 7 bases and J by 4 bases, with 11 bases between the two germline ends. The CDR3 runs 13 residues. The germline V gene has CDR1 SNHLY and CDR2 FYNNEI. The CDR3 DNA follows: TGTGCCAGCATGGGGGGCGAGAATCAGCCCCAGCATTTT. This encodes CASMGGENQPQHF. Using reference TRBV2 and TRBJ1-5 for the parts outside the CDR3, the full variable domain is EPEVTQTPSHQVTQMGQEVILRCVPISNHLYFYWYRQILGQKVEFLVSFYNNEISEKSEIFDDQFSVERPDGSNFTLKIRSTKLEDSAMYFCASMGGENQPQHFGDGTRLSIL.

This clone was observed a single time. V usage is TRBV12-5 and J usage is TRBJ2-3; D is possibly TRBD2 (6 bases). The CDR3 spans 17 residues. Trimming removed 3 bases at V and 0 bases at J, with 16 bases between. Germline CDR1 is LGHNT and CDR2 is FRNRAP. The CDR3 sequence: CASGFGPRGISTDTQYF. In DNA form, the CDR3 reads TGTGCTAGTGGTTTCGGGCCGCGGGGAATTAGCACAGATACGCAGTATTTT.

The rearrangement links TRBV7-2 to TRBJ2-7, with D uncertain. V lost 1 base to trimming and J lost 1 base, with 11 bases between them. The CDR3 covers 15 residues. CDR1 is SGHTA and CDR2 is FQGNSA in the germline V gene. The CDR3 region is CASSLDGPRSYEQYF. As DNA, the CDR3 is TGTGCCAGCAGCTTAGATGGGCCCCGGTCCTACGAGCAGTACTTC.

This clone was found once. This rearrangement joins TRBV6-1 to TRBJ2-1, with unresolved D. The CDR3 is 14 residues long. Germline CDR1 is MNHNS and CDR2 is SASEGT. V was cut by 3 bases and J by 5 bases, with 11 bases left in between. CDR3 DNA: TGTGCCAGCAGTGAGGGTTCCCAGAACAATGAGCAGTTCTTC. Translated: CASSEGSQNNEQFF.